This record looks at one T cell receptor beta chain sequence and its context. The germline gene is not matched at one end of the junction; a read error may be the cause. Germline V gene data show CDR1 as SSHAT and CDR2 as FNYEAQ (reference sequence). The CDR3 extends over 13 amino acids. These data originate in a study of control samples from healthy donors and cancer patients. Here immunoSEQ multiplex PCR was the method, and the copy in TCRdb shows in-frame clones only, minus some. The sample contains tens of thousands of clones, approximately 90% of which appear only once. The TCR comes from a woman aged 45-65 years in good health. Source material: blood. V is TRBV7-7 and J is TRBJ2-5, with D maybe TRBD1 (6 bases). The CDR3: CASSLDRLETQYF. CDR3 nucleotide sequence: TGTGCTAGCAGCTTAGACAGGTTGGAGACCCAGTACTTC.